These 21 T cell receptor delta chains came from one sample sequenced in a study of Vδ1+ human thymocytes. Study-wide results and limits: Thymic TRG and TRD repertoires appeared highly polyclonal.

The antigens of these receptors remain unknown. The template was reverse-transcribed extracted RNA. The CDR3 regions were amplified by multiplex PCR from V-gene primers to a constant-region primer. TCRdb re-called the multiplex PCR reads via CATT. Altogether roughly 56,000 delta-chain clones are present, more than 13% being singletons, with the ten largest covering about 0.35%. Sequenced: Vdelta1+ gamma-delta thymocytes from the thymus. Subset noted: FACS-sorted CD3+ TCRalphabeta- TCRVdelta1+ TCRVdelta2- thymocytes. The receptors derive from a girl under three years old who had congenital heart surgery.

This clone was detected a few times. The chain joins TRDV1 to TRDJ1; tentatively, D is TRDD2 (5 bases). The germline V gene has CDR1 TSWWSYY and CDR2 QGS. This CDR3 has 21 residues. V lost 5 bases and J 0 bases, leaving 31 bases between the germline ends. Written as DNA, the CDR3 is TGTGCTCTTGGGAAAGTCCTAGTCCCACGTCGTGCCGAAACTTACACCGATAAACTCATCTTT. Its translation: CALGKVLVPRRAETYTDKLIF.

This clone was seen more than once but under ten times. The V call is TRDV1, the J call TRDJ1; TRDD3 matches 10 bases. Germline CDR1 TSWWSYY, CDR2 QGS. V gave up 0 bases and J gave up 0 bases; unmatched junction bases: 13. CDR3 size: 20 residues. CDR3 protein: CALGELSPLSTGGYTDKLIF. The CDR3 nucleotides read TGTGCTCTTGGGGAACTCTCCCCTTTAAGTACTGGGGGATACACCGATAAACTCATCTTT.

This chain connects TRDV1 to TRDJ1, with 9 positions matching TRDD3. CDR1 is TSWWSYY and CDR2 is QGS in the germline V gene. The CDR3 covers 21 residues. The ends lost 0 bases at V and 2 bases at J; junction bases unmatched: 19. The CDR3 is CALGELLVERLYWGTTDKLIF. For the CDR3, the DNA is TGTGCTCTTGGGGAACTGCTTGTCGAAAGATTATACTGGGGGACGACCGATAAACTCATCTTT.

This clone was seen more than once but under ten times. V is TRDV1 and J is TRDJ1; tentatively, D is TRDD3 (10 bases). This CDR3 has 23 amino acids. From germline, CDR1 is TSWWSYY and CDR2 QGS. The V end lost 0 bases, the J end lost 6 bases, and 38 bases lay between the germline ends. This chain's CDR3 is CALGELAFLRDLGDTQSVYKLIF. CDR3 DNA sequence: TGTGCTCTTGGGGAACTTGCCTTCCTACGAGATTTGGGGGATACACAAAGCGTCTATAAACTCATCTTT.

The gene calls are TRDV1 and TRDJ1; 7 positions match TRDD2. The CDR3 length is 20 residues. In germline, CDR1 is TSWWSYY, CDR2 QGS. V was clipped by 2 bases and J by 7 bases; unmatched bases: 25. The CDR3 DNA reads TGTGCTCTTGGGGAAAACCCTTCCTCCTTTGAGGGGCCCGGTGCGGGTAAACTCATCTTT. Encoded protein: CALGENPSSFEGPGAGKLIF.

This clone turned up a few times. The chain uses TRDV1 and TRDJ1; the match to TRDD3 covers 11 bases. Germline lookup yields CDR1 TSWWSYY and CDR2 QGS. The CDR3 runs 20 residues. V lost 0 bases, J lost 2 bases, and 14 bases stayed unmatched. The CDR3 region is CALGELGRRGLGDMTDKLIF. The CDR3 coding sequence is TGTGCTCTTGGGGAACTAGGAAGGCGGGGACTGGGGGATATGACCGATAAACTCATCTTT.

This clone was detected a few times. This chain joins TRDV1 and TRDJ1; 12 nucleotides align to TRDD3. This CDR3 has 20 residues. Germline assignment: CDR1 TSWWSYY and CDR2 QGS. Trimming removed 0 bases from V and 2 bases from J; junction bases left unmatched: 13. CDR3 DNA: TGTGCTCTTGGGGAACTGTCTTCCTTCCTACTGGGGGATACAACCGATAAACTCATCTTT. Translation gives CALGELSSFLLGDTTDKLIF.

This clone occurred once. This chain uses TRDV1 with TRDJ1; the D is unclear. The CDR3 length is 16 residues. Per germline, CDR1 TSWWSYY and CDR2 QGS. The ends were cut back, 0 bases at V and 3 bases at J, with 14 bases in the middle. The chain's CDR3 is CALGELTGTEADKLIF. In DNA form, the CDR3 reads TGTGCTCTTGGGGAACTAACCGGGACTGAGGCCGATAAACTCATCTTT.

This chain joins TRDV1 and TRDJ1; D is possibly TRDD2 (5 bases). The CDR3 sequence is 19 residues long. Trimming removed 0 bases from V and 8 bases from J, with 28 bases in between. Germline V gene sequence: CDR1 TSWWSYY, CDR2 QGS. CDR3 sequence reads: CALGELGSSYVGGRVKLIF. DNA for the CDR3: TGTGCTCTTGGGGAACTAGGAAGCTCCTATGTCGGCGGGCGCGTAAAACTCATCTTT.

This clone was observed a few times. This chain links TRDV1 with TRDJ1, with 9 bases lining up with TRDD3. The CDR3 has 18 amino acids. Trimming removed 5 bases from V and 2 bases from J; junction bases left unmatched: 15. The V gene's germline CDR1 is TSWWSYY and CDR2 QGS. CDR3: CALGPAYRGDTKTDKLIF. The CDR3 DNA sequence: TGTGCTCTTGGGCCGGCCTACCGGGGGGATACAAAGACCGATAAACTCATCTTT.

V gene TRDV1 combines with J gene TRDJ1; 12 bases line up with TRDD3. Germline V gene lookup returns CDR1 TSWWSYY and CDR2 QGS. This CDR3 has 21 amino acids. V trimming: 0 bases; J trimming: 0 bases; junction bases outside the gene matches: 14. The CDR3 protein is CALGELRGTTGGYRYTDKLIF. The CDR3 nucleotides read TGTGCTCTTGGGGAACTTCGGGGGACTACTGGGGGATACAGGTACACCGATAAACTCATCTTT.

The chain is built from TRDV1 and TRDJ1, with TRDD3 identical over 9 bases. This CDR3 is built from 15 residues. J was trimmed by 3 bases and V by 3 bases; bases with no gene match: 5. Germline V lookup: CDR1 TSWWSYY, CDR2 QGS. CDR3 sequence reads: CALGDGDTGADKLIF. DNA of the CDR3: TGTGCTCTTGGGGATGGGGATACGGGCGCCGATAAACTCATCTTT.

The rearrangement joins TRDV1 to TRDJ1; a weak D match, TRDD2 (6 bases). The CDR3 is 13 amino acids. The germline CDR1 and CDR2 sequences are TSWWSYY and QGS. V lost 5 bases, J lost 4 bases, and 11 bases lay in between. The CDR3: CALGSLPLDKLIF. CDR3 nucleotides: TGTGCTCTTGGGTCCCTTCCACTCGATAAACTCATCTTT.

This clone turned up a few times. The limits of the CDR3 on the DNA are not certain, so only TCRdb's listed CDR3 is given. The chain carries TRAV29/DV5 and TRDJ1; the D call of TRDD3 is as the table states it, not checked on the DNA. Germline CDR1 NSMFDY, CDR2 ISSIKDK. The CDR3 adds up to 27 amino acids, both ends counted. CDR3 amino acids: CSVLLCSNSRLPSLLGDKSPSTDKLIF.

This clone was seen a handful of times. V gene TRDV1 combines with J gene TRDJ1, with D possibly matching TRDD3 (6 bases). The CDR3 runs 19 residues. Germline V gene sequence: CDR1 TSWWSYY, CDR2 QGS. Between the trimmed V and J ends, which lost 4 bases and 0 bases, there was a span of 24 bases. The CDR3 reads CALGAWRMGVIPYTDKLIF. In DNA, the CDR3 is TGTGCTCTTGGGGCTTGGAGGATGGGGGTTATACCGTACACCGATAAACTCATCTTT.

This clone has just a few counts. V usage is TRDV1 and J usage is TRDJ1; a possible D gene is TRDD2 (6 bases). The germline V gene encodes CDR1 TSWWSYY and CDR2 QGS. This CDR3 has 17 residues. Trimming removed 0 bases from V and 5 bases from J, with 19 bases in between. The CDR3 here is CALGELPTATGWDKLIF. CDR3 DNA: TGTGCTCTTGGGGAACTTCCTACCGCCACGGGGTGGGATAAACTCATCTTT.

This clone was found a few times. The chain carries TRDV1 and TRDJ1; perhaps TRDD1 as D (5 bases). From germline, CDR1 is TSWWSYY and CDR2 QGS. Between the trimmed V and J ends, which lost 2 bases and 0 bases, there was a span of 10 bases. This CDR3 is 15 amino acids long. CDR3 DNA: TGTGCTCTTGGGGAAGAAATCCCCGACACCGATAAACTCATCTTT. Translated, it gives CALGEEIPDTDKLIF.

Concerning this clone: The germline gene is not matched at one end of the junction; a read error may be the cause. The genes are TRDV3 and TRDJ1, with 8 nucleotides matching TRDD2. The CDR3 sequence is 22 residues long. The V gene's germline CDR1 is TVYSNPD and CDR2 GDNSRS (reference sequence). CDR3 residues: CAFRAETSYSKGGQQYTDRLIF. Written as DNA, the CDR3 is TGTGCCTTTCGGGCCGAGACTTCCTACAGTAAAGGGGGACAACAGTACACCGATAGACTCATCTTT.

This clone showed up just a few times. The chain uses TRAV29/DV5 and TRDJ3; 13 bases agree with TRDD3. From germline, CDR1 is NSMFDY and CDR2 ISSIKDK. V lost 0 bases and J lost 6; bases outside the gene matches: 12. The length of the CDR3 is 20 residues. Here the CDR3 reads CAASANPYWGIRADTRQMFF. DNA of the CDR3: TGTGCAGCAAGCGCTAATCCTTACTGGGGGATACGTGCGGACACCCGACAGATGTTTTTC.

This chain uses TRDV1 with TRDJ1; 7 bases line up with TRDD3. This CDR3 has 19 amino acids. V trimming: 4 bases; J trimming: 0 bases; junction bases outside the gene matches: 17. CDR1 TSWWSYY and CDR2 QGS come from the germline V gene. CDR3 loop: CALGGPSRLGVPYTDKLIF. DNA of the CDR3: TGTGCTCTTGGGGGACCTTCTAGGCTGGGGGTTCCGTACACCGATAAACTCATCTTT.

The chain links TRDV1 to TRDJ1; D unclear. In germline, CDR1 is TSWWSYY, CDR2 QGS. This CDR3 comprises 14 residues. The V end was cut by 1 base, the J end by 10 bases, with 16 bases between. The CDR3 loop is CALGERRRGLRLIF. The CDR3 DNA sequence: TGTGCTCTTGGGGAACGTCGCCGGGGCTTAAGACTCATCTTT.